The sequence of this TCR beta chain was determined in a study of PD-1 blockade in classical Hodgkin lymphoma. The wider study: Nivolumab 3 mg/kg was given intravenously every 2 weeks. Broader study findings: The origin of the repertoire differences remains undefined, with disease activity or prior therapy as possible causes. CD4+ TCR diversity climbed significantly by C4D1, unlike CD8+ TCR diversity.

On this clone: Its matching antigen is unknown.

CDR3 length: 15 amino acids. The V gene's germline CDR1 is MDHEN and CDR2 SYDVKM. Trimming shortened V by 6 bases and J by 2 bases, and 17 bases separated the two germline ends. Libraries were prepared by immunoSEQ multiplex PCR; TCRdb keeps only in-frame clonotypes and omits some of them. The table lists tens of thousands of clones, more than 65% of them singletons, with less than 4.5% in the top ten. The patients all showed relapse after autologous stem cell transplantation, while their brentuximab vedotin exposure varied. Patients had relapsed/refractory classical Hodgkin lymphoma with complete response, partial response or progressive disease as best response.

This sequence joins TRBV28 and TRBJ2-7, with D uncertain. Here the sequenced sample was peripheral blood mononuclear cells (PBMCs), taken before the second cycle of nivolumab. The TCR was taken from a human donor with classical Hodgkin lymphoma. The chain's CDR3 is CASSSLSPRPYEQYF. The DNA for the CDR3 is TGTGCCAGCAGCAGTTTATCCCCTCGTCCCTACGAGCAGTACTTC.